This TCR beta chain was sequenced in a study of technical replicates of blood from a few donors. TCRdb's table, derived via immunoSEQ multiplex PCR, lists solely in-frame clones and lacks some. The sample consists of 65,000 to 95,000 clones, approximately 97% of them appearing once. V lost 6 bases and J 0 bases, leaving 10 bases between the germline ends. Germline V gives CDR1 MRHNA, CDR2 SNTAGT. The CDR3 extends over 14 amino acids. The TCR was taken from a human donor in good health. Sequencing was performed on T cells isolated from PBMCs. This chain connects TRBV6-4 to TRBJ2-3; a weak D match, TRBD2 (6 bases). The CDR3 protein is CASSGSESTDTQYF. In DNA, the CDR3 is TGTGCCAGCAGCGGGAGCGAGAGCACAGATACGCAGTATTTT.